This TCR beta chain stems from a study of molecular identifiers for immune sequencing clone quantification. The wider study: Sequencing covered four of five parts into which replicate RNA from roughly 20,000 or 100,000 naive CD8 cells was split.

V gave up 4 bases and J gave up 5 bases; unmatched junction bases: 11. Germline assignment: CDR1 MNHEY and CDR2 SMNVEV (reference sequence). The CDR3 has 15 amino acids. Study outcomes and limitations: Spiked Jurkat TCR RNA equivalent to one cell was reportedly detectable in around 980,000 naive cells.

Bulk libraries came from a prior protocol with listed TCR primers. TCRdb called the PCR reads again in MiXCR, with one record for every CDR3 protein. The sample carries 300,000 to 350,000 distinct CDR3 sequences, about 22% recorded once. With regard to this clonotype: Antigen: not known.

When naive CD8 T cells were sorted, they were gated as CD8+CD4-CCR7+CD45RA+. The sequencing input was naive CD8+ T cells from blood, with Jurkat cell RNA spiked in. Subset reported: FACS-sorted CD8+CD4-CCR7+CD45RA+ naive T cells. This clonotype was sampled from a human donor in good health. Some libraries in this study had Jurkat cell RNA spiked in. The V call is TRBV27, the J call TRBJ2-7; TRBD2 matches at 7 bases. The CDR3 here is CASSWAGAAGHEQYF. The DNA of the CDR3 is TGTGCCAGCAGTTGGGCGGGAGCGGCCGGCCACGAGCAGTACTTC.